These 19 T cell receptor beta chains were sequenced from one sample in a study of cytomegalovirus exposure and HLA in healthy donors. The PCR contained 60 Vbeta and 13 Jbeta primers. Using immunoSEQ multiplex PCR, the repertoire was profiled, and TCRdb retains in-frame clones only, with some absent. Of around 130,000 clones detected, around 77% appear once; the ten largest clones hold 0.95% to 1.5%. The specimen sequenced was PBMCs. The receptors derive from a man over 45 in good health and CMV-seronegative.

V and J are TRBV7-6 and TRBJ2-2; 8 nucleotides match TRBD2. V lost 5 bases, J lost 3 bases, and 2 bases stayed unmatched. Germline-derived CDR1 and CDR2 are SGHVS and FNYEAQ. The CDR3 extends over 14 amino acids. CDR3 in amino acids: CASSPLADTGELFF. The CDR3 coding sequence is TGTGCCAGCAGCCCACTAGCGGACACCGGGGAGCTGTTTTTT.

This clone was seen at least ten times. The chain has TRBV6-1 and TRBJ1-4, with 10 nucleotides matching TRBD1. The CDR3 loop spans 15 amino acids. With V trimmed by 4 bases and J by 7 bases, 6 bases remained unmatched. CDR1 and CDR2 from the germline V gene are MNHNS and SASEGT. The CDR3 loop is CASSAGQGGGEKLFF. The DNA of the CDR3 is TGTGCCAGCAGTGCCGGACAGGGGGGAGGTGAAAAACTGTTTTTT.

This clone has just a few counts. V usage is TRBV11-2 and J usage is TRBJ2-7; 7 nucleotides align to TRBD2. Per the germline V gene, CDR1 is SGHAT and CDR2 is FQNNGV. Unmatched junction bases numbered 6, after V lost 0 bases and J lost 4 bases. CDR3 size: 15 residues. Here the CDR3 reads CASSLEAGMGYEQYF. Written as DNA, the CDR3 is TGTGCCAGCAGCTTAGAAGCGGGAATGGGTTACGAGCAGTACTTC.

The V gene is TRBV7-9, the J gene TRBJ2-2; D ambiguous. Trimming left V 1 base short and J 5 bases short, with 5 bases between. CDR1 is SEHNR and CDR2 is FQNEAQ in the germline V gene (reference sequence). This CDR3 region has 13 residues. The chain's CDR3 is CASSLVSTGELFF. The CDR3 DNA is TGTGCCAGCAGCTTAGTTAGTACCGGGGAGCTGTTTTTT. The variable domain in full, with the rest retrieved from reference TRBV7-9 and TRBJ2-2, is DTGVSQNPRHKITKRGQNVTFRCDPISEHNRLYWYRQTLGQGPEFLTYFQNEAQLEKSRLLSDRFSAERPKGSFSTLEIQRTEQGDSAMYLCASSLVSTGELFFGEGSRLTVL.

The CDR3 coding sequence is TGTGCCAGCAGCCCGGCTAATACAGGGAACACTGAAGCTTTCTTT. This codes for CASSPANTGNTEAFF. V usage is TRBV11-2 and J usage is TRBJ1-1; a weak D match, TRBD1 (5 bases). In germline, CDR1 is SGHAT, CDR2 FQNNGV. V lost 5 bases to trimming and J lost 1 base, with 14 bases between them. CDR3 length: 15 amino acids.

DNA for the CDR3: TGTGCCAGCAGCGTAGGAGGGACTAGTCTGGATGAGCAGTTCTTC. As protein: CASSVGGTSLDEQFF. The J gene is TRBJ2-1, the V gene TRBV9, with 8 bases identical to TRBD2. Germline V gene sequence: CDR1 SGDLS, CDR2 YYNGEE. CDR3 length: 15 residues. V shed 0 bases, J shed 8 bases, and the junction held 7 bases outside the gene matches.

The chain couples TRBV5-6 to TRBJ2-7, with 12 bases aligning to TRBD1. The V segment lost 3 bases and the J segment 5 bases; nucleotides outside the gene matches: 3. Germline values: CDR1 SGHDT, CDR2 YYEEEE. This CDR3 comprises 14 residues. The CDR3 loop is CASSWDRGLHEQYF. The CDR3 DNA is TGTGCCAGCAGCTGGGACAGGGGGCTACACGAGCAGTACTTC.

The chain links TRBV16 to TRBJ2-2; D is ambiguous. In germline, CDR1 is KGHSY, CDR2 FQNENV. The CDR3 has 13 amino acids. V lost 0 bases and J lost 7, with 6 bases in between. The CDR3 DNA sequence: TGTGCCAGCAGCCAATCTATATTCGGGGAGCTGTTTTTT. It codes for CASSQSIFGELFF.

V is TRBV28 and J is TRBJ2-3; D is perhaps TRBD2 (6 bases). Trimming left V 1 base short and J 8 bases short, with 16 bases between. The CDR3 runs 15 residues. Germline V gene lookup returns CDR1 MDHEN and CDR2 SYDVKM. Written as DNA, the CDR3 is TGTGCCAGCAGTTTATCGCGGGCCGGGGGTGGTACGCAGTATTTT. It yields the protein CASSLSRAGGGTQYF.

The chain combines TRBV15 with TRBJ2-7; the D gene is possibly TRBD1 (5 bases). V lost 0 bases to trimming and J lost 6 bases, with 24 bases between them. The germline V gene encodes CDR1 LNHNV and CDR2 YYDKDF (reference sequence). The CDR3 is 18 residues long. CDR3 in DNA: TGTGCCACCAGCAGAGATCCCACGGACACGCGGTTTAGAGTCGAGCAGTACTTC. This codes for CATSRDPTDTRFRVEQYF.

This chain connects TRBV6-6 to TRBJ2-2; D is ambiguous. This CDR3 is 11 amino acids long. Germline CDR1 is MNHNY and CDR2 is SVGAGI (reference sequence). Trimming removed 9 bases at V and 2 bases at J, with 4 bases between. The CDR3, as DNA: TGTGCCAGTCGTAACACCGGGGAGCTGTTTTTT. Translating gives CASRNTGELFF.

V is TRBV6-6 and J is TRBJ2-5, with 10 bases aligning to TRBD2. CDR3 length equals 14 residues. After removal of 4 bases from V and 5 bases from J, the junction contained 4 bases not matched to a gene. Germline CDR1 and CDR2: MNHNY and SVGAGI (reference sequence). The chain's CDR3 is CASSFLAGAETQYF. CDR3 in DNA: TGTGCCAGCAGTTTCCTAGCGGGAGCGGAGACCCAGTACTTC.

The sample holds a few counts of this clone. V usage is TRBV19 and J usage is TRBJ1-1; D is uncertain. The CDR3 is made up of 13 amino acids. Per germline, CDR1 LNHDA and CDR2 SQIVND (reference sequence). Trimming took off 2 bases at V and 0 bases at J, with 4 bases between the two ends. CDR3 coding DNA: TGTGCCAGTAGTATACAAATGAACACTGAAGCTTTCTTT. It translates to CASSIQMNTEAFF. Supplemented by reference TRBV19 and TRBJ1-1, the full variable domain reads DGGITQSPKYLFRKEGQNVTLSCEQNLNHDAMYWYRQDPGQGLRLIYYSQIVNDFQKGDIAEGYSVSREKKESFPLTVTSAQKNPTAFYLCASSIQMNTEAFFGQGTRLTVV.

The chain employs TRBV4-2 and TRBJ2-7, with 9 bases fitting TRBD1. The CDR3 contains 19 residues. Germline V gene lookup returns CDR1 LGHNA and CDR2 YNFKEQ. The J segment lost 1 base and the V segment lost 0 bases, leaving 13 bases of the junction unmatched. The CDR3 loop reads CASSQDTWTGVDFSYEQYF. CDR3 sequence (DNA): TGTGCCAGCAGCCAAGATACCTGGACAGGGGTTGATTTTTCCTACGAGCAGTACTTC.

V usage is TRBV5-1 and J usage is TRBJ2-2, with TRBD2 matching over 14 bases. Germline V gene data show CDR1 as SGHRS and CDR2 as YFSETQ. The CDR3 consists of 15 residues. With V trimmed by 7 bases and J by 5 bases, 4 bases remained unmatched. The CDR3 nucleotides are TGCGCCAGCCGACTAGCGGGAGGGATGACCGGGGAGCTGTTTTTT. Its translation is CASRLAGGMTGELFF.

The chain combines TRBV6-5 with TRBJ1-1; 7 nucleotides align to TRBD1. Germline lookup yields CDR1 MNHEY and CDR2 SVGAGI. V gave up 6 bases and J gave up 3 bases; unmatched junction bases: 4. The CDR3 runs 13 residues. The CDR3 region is CASSRGSYTEAFF. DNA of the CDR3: TGTGCCAGCAGCAGGGGGTCTTACACTGAAGCTTTCTTT.

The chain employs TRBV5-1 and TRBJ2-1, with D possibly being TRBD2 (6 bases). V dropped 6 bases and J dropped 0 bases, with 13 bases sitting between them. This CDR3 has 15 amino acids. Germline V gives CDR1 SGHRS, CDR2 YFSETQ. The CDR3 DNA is TGCGCCAGCACCCGGGACGGGAGCTCCTACAATGAGCAGTTCTTC. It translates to CASTRDGSSYNEQFF.

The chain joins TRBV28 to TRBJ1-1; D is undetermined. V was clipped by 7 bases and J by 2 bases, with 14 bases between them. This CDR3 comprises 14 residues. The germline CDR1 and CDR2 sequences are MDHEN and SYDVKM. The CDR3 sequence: CASTPTGFNTEAFF. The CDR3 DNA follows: TGTGCCAGCACCCCCACGGGGTTTAACACTGAAGCTTTCTTT.

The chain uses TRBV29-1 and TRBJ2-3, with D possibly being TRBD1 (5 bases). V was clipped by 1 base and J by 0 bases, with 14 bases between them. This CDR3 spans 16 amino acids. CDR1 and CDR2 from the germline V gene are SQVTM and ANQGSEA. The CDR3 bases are TGCAGCGTTGAAGGGGTAACAGGCATTAGCACAGATACGCAGTATTTT. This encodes CSVEGVTGISTDTQYF.